Listed here are 6 T cell receptor beta chains from one sample, sequenced in a study of regulatory T cells in long-lasting Graves disease. Building of the TCR beta libraries involved iRepertoire HTBI primers and Arm-PCR of CDR3 regions. MiXCR, applied by TCRdb to the multiplex PCR reads, yields one record per CDR3 protein. The sample consists of about 660,000 distinct CDR3 sequences, about 30% of them appearing once. Time point described: persistent/refractory GD, antithyroid drugs over 5 years with positive TRAb. TCR sequences were obtained from RNA taken from PBMCs. Source: peripheral blood mononuclear cells (PBMCs), taken when the disease was refractory, from a patient treated with antithyroid drugs. All receptors derive from a female donor with Graves disease.

This clonotype was observed a handful of times. The chain recombines TRBV6-1 with TRBJ2-4; 8 bases are a match to TRBD1. Trimming cost V 4 bases and J 0 bases; bases outside gene matches: 14. CDR1 and CDR2 from the germline V gene are MNHNS and SASEGT. The CDR3 runs 19 residues. The CDR3 region is CASSASTGDVRLAKNIQYF. The CDR3, as DNA: TGTGCCAGCAGTGCCTCGACAGGGGACGTAAGACTAGCCAAAAACATTCAGTACTTC.

This clonotype has just a few counts. This CDR3 reads CASSSATGATEAFF. The CDR3, as DNA: TGTGCCAGCAGTTCCGCGACAGGGGCCACTGAAGCTTTCTTT. The chain joins TRBV6-2 or TRBV6-3 to TRBJ1-1, with TRBD1 matching over 8 bases. The CDR3 is 14 amino acids. Losses at the gene ends were 4 bases for V and 4 bases for J; bases not matched to a gene: 5. In germline, CDR1 is MNHEY, CDR2 SVGEGT.

This clonotype appeared a few times. The V gene is TRBV2, the J gene TRBJ1-2, with TRBD1 identical over 9 bases. Germline V gene lookup returns CDR1 SNHLY and CDR2 FYNNEI. V trimming: 6 bases; J trimming: 4 bases; junction bases outside the gene matches: 6. This CDR3 has 14 amino acids. In DNA, the CDR3 is TGTGCCAGCAGCCCAGGGACAGGGATCTATGGCTACACCTTC. This gives the protein CASSPGTGIYGYTF.

The chain joins TRBV20-1 to TRBJ2-5; 12 nucleotides agree with TRBD2. The germline gives CDR1 DFQATT, CDR2 SNEGSKA (reference sequence). The J segment lost 2 bases and the V segment lost 5 bases, leaving 3 bases of the junction unmatched. The CDR3 contains 14 residues. This CDR3 is CSAGGLAGQETQYF. The CDR3 DNA sequence: TGCAGTGCTGGCGGACTAGCGGGGCAAGAGACCCAGTACTTC.

The CDR3 is CASSPGTISYNEQFF. DNA for the CDR3: TGTGCCAGCAGCCCCGGGACTATCTCCTACAATGAGCAGTTCTTC. The chain has TRBV3-1 and TRBJ2-1, with 7 bases identical to TRBD2. CDR3 length: 15 amino acids. V lost 4 bases, J lost 0 bases, and 3 bases stayed unmatched. Germline V gene sequence: CDR1 LGHDT, CDR2 YNNKEL (reference sequence).

This chain uses TRBV7-9 with TRBJ2-5; TRBD1 agrees at 8 bases. V lost 5 bases and J lost 4; bases outside the gene matches: 3. CDR3 length: 13 residues. The germline gives CDR1 SEHNR, CDR2 FQNEAQ (reference sequence). The CDR3 sequence is CASSARGPETQYF. For the CDR3, the DNA is TGTGCCAGCAGCGCCAGGGGGCCAGAGACCCAGTACTTC.